What follows is one T cell receptor (beta chain) and its context. As yet, its antigen is unknown. Replicate PCRs run on unsorted PBMC used around 330 ng DNA, which was 31,000 or so T cell genomes. Clones were sequenced by immunoSEQ multiplex PCR, and TCRdb holds only the in-frame ones, with some missing. The table shows around 500,000 clones, with 76% occurring only once. The CDR3 consists of 14 residues. Germline-derived CDR1 and CDR2 are PRHDT and FYEKMQ (reference sequence). Losses at the gene ends were 5 bases for V and 0 bases for J; bases not matched to a gene: 3. This record comes from a study of shared clonotypes between healthy human individuals. Notes on the study in general: The sole specimen, blood, was sampled, and tissue repertoires likely differ.

This TCR was recovered from a woman in her forties in good health. Some clones in this sample may be carry-over from other donors' samples. Sample: PBMCs. The chain employs TRBV13 and TRBJ2-7; TRBD1 aligns across 8 bases. This CDR3 reads CASSLTGDSYEQYF. For the CDR3, the DNA is TGTGCCAGCAGCCTGACAGGGGACTCCTACGAGCAGTACTTC.